This entry describes one T cell receptor (beta chain). This specimen belongs to a study of T cell responses to AZD1222 COVID-19 vaccine. Sequencing used immunoSEQ multiplex PCR; TCRdb keeps in-frame clones, though not all of them. The sample carries under 200,000 clones, 94% recorded once. This clonotype originated in an adult in good health. The specimen was peripheral blood, collected on day 0 of AZD1222 vaccination.

CDR3 protein: CASSATGSPTNEKLFF. The CDR3 bases are TGTGCCAGCAGCGCGACAGGATCCCCCACTAATGAAAAACTGTTTTTT. The rearrangement uses TRBV9 and TRBJ1-4, with D perhaps TRBD1 (6 bases). CDR3 size: 16 residues. V lost 3 bases, J lost 2 bases, and 14 bases lay in between. Per germline, CDR1 SGDLS and CDR2 YYNGEE.